Listed below are T cell receptor beta chains from one sample, sequenced in a study of T-cell memory formation after mild COVID-19. TCRdb used MiXCR to reprocess the 5' RACE reads, holding one entry per CDR3 protein. The profile covers some 340,000 distinct CDR3 sequences, with roughly 13% appearing a single time and over 20% taken by the ten largest. Sequenced material: PBMCs or a T cell subset sorted from them (not recorded which). The receptors were gathered from a young man who had mild COVID-19 (a few samples of this study predate the infection). Cell type and time point are not known. The CDR3 runs from the conserved cysteine through the conserved F or W.

length: 13
J: TRBJ1-5
V: TRBV7-2
CDR3: CASSIDRQGTQHF

length: 17
J: TRBJ2-4
V: TRBV4-1
CDR3: CASSQGAATGLGNIQYF

length: 15
J: TRBJ2-3
V: TRBV7-3
CDR3: CASSLTGDSQDTQYF

length: 13
J: TRBJ2-5
V: TRBV27
CDR3: CASSSRVSETQYF

length: 14
J: TRBJ2-5
V: TRBV18
CDR3: CASSPGRGLETQYF

length: 15
J: TRBJ2-2
V: TRBV5-6
CDR3: CASSLITMNTGELFF

length: 15
J: TRBJ1-2
V: TRBV6-5
CDR3: CASSYALGQGYGYTF

length: 13
J: TRBJ2-7
V: TRBV7-2
CDR3: CASSTTFSYEQYF

length: 12
J: TRBJ1-2
V: TRBV20-1
CDR3: CSASEGNYGYTF

length: 15
J: TRBJ1-5
V: TRBV7-9
CDR3: CASSPDGDLNQPQHF

length: 15
J: TRBJ1-5
V: TRBV6-6
CDR3: CASRSRQGGNQPQHF

length: 16
J: TRBJ1-1
V: TRBV24-1
CDR3: CATSDPANRVATEAFF

length: 16
J: TRBJ2-1
V: TRBV6-2/TRBV6-3
CDR3: CASSYLGLGRYNEQFF

length: 19
J: TRBJ2-3
V: TRBV7-6
CDR3: CASSLAPRERDSATDTQYF

length: 16
J: TRBJ1-2
V: TRBV4-2
CDR3: CASSQTPGQRHYGYTF

length: 15
J: TRBJ2-3
V: TRBV11-2
CDR3: CASRSGGANQHTQYF

length: 14
J: TRBJ1-1
V: TRBV19
CDR3: CASSFRTENTEAFF

length: 13
J: TRBJ2-3
V: TRBV25-1
CDR3: CASSEYNTDTQYF

length: 17
J: TRBJ2-1
V: TRBV18
CDR3: CASSPPAGAPHYNEQFF

length: 13
J: TRBJ2-1
V: TRBV7-8
CDR3: CASSAWINNEQFF

length: 13
J: TRBJ1-2
V: TRBV29-1
CDR3: CSVTLGVNYGYTF

length: 15
J: TRBJ2-3
V: TRBV6-5
CDR3: CASIETSGGTDTQYF

length: 13
J: TRBJ2-5
V: TRBV10-3
CDR3: CATGGLTEETQYF

length: 14
J: TRBJ1-2
V: TRBV7-3
CDR3: CASSLTGDRGGYTF

length: 16
J: TRBJ2-3
V: TRBV5-1
CDR3: CASSLGSGGATDTQYF

length: 16
J: TRBJ1-2
V: TRBV7-2
CDR3: CDSSWAGRSINYGYTF

length: 14
J: TRBJ2-5
V: TRBV20-1
CDR3: CSAFLPGHPVVQYF

length: 14
J: TRBJ1-2
V: TRBV12-3/TRBV12-4
CDR3: CASSPGGTLRGYTF

length: 15
J: TRBJ1-2
V: TRBV20-1
CDR3: CSASAKQGYDYGYTF

length: 17
J: TRBJ2-3
V: TRBV29-1
CDR3: CSSEGDRGLLSTDTQYF

length: 14
J: TRBJ2-7
V: TRBV6-5
CDR3: CASSYSFREYEQYF

length: 13
J: TRBJ1-1
V: TRBV24-1
CDR3: CATSDVGTAEAFF

length: 14
J: TRBJ1-1
V: TRBV7-9
CDR3: CASSFGVGPTEAFF

length: 11
J: TRBJ2-2
V: TRBV20-1
CDR3: CSARGGGELFF

length: 14
J: TRBJ2-7
V: TRBV2
CDR3: CASTQGGHLYEQYF

length: 14
J: TRBJ2-7
V: TRBV4-1
CDR3: CASSRGSGSYEQYF

length: 15
J: TRBJ2-1
V: TRBV3-1
CDR3: CASSQGRSSYNEQFF

length: 17
J: TRBJ2-3
V: TRBV5-1
CDR3: CASSSTGQGALTDTQYF

length: 14
J: TRBJ2-5
V: TRBV20-1
CDR3: CSAETSGGWETQYF

length: 13
J: TRBJ2-5
V: TRBV29-1
CDR3: CSVEIRSKETQYF

length: 15
J: TRBJ1-2
V: TRBV5-1
CDR3: CASSGSGRGNYGYTF

length: 16
J: TRBJ2-5
V: TRBV7-6
CDR3: CASSLGPSGFQETQYF

length: 17
J: TRBJ1-6
V: TRBV28
CDR3: CASSPPLGTGGNSPLHF

length: 16
J: TRBJ2-3
V: TRBV4-3
CDR3: CASSRNGGGGTDTQYF

length: 16
J: TRBJ1-6
V: TRBV20-1
CDR3: CSARTRKVSYNSPLHF

length: 14
J: TRBJ2-3
V: TRBV6-6
CDR3: CASRLAGGLDTQYF

length: 14
J: TRBJ2-2
V: TRBV6-4
CDR3: CVDRRGSNTGELFF

length: 13
J: TRBJ2-3
V: TRBV7-8
CDR3: CASSYGLADTQYF

length: 17
J: TRBJ1-2
V: TRBV4-3
CDR3: CASSQPGGAGSNYGYTF

length: 16
J: TRBJ2-2
V: TRBV4-3
CDR3: CASSQDLRTGTGELFF

length: 14
J: TRBJ2-7
V: TRBV13
CDR3: CASSPRRSTYEQYF

length: 16
J: TRBJ1-6
V: TRBV5-1
CDR3: CASSLGGQGIFSPLHF

length: 13
J: TRBJ1-1
V: TRBV7-2
CDR3: CASSTRASTEAFF

length: 16
J: TRBJ2-7
V: TRBV7-8
CDR3: CASSTRTSGGAYEQYF

length: 14
J: TRBJ1-2
V: TRBV6-1
CDR3: CASSEATETHGYTF

length: 16
J: TRBJ1-2
V: TRBV27
CDR3: CASSSGTGAMNYGYTF

length: 15
J: TRBJ1-4
V: TRBV4-1
CDR3: CASSQVLQGREKLFF